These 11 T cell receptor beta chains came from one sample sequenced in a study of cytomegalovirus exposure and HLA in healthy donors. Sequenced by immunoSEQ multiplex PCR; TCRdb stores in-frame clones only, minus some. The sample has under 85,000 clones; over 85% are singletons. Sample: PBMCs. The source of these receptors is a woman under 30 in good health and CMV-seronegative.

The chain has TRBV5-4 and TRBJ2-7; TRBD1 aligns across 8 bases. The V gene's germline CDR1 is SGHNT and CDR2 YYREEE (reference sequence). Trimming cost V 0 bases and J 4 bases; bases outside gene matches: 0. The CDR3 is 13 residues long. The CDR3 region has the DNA TGTGCCAGCAGCTTGGGGGACAGGTACGAGCAGTACTTC. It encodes CASSLGDRYEQYF.

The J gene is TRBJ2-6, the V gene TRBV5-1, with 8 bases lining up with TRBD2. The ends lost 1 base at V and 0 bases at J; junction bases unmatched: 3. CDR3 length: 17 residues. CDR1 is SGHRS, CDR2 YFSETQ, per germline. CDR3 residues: CASSLTSGFSGANVLTF. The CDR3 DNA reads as TGCGCCAGCAGCTTGACTAGCGGTTTCTCTGGGGCCAACGTCCTGACTTTC.

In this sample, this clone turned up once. CDR3 amino acids: CASSPLLAGGYYNEQFF. The DNA of the CDR3 is TGTGCCAGCAGCCCCCTTCTAGCGGGAGGGTATTACAATGAGCAGTTCTTC. V gene TRBV14 combines with J gene TRBJ2-1; 12 bases fit TRBD2. V gave up 4 bases and J gave up 4 bases; unmatched junction bases: 8. Germline-derived CDR1 and CDR2 are SGHDN and FVKESK. CDR3 length: 17 amino acids.

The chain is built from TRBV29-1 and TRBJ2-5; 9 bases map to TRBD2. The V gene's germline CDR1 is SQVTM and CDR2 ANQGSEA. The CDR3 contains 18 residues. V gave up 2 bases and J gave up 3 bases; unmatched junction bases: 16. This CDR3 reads CSVEWAGGPFTLEETQYF. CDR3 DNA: TGCAGCGTTGAATGGGCGGGAGGGCCCTTTACGCTTGAAGAGACCCAGTACTTC. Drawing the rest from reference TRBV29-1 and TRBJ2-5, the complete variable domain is SAVISQKPSRDICQRGTSLTIQCQVDSQVTMMFWYRQQPGQSLTLIATANQGSEATYESGFVIDKFPISRPNLTFSTLTVSNMSPEDSSIYLCSVEWAGGPFTLEETQYFGPGTRLLVL.

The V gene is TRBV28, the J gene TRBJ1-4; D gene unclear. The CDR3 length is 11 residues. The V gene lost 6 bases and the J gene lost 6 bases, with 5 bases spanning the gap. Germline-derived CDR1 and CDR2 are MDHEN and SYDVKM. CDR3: CASRRDEKLFF. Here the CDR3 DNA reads TGTGCCAGCAGACGGGATGAAAAACTGTTTTTT.

The CDR3 reads CASSPTGGSYGYTF. The CDR3 DNA reads as TGTGCCAGCAGCCCCACAGGGGGCTCGTATGGCTACACCTTC. This sequence joins TRBV7-3 and TRBJ1-2, with TRBD1 identical over 9 bases. This CDR3 comprises 14 residues. With 5 bases clipped from V and 5 bases from J, the junction kept 6 bases outside the gene matches. Germline-derived CDR1 and CDR2 are SGHTA and FQGTGA.

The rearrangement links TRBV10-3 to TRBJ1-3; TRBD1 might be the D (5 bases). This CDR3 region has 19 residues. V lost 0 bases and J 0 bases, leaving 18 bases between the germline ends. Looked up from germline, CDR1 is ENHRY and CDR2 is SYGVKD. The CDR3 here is CAISESRQGIPSSGNTIYF. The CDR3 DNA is TGTGCCATCAGTGAGTCCCGGCAGGGAATACCTTCCTCTGGAAACACCATATATTTT.

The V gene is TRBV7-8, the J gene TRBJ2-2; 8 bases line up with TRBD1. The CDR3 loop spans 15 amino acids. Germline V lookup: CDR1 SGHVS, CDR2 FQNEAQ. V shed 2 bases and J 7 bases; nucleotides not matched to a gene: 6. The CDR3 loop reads CASSLRAGGFGELFF. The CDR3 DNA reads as TGTGCCAGCAGCTTACGGGCAGGGGGCTTCGGGGAGCTGTTTTTT. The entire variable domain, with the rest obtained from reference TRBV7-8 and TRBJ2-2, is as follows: GAGVSQSPRYKVAKRGQDVALRCDPISGHVSLFWYQQALGQGPEFLTYFQNEAQLDKSGLPSDRFFAERPEGSVSTLKIQRTQQEDSAVYLCASSLRAGGFGELFFGEGSRLTVL.

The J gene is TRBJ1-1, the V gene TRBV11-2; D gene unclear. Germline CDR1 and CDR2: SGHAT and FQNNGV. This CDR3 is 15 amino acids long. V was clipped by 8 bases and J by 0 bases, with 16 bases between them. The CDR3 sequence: CASALSPTVNTEAFF. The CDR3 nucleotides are TGTGCCAGCGCCTTGTCCCCCACAGTGAACACTGAAGCTTTCTTT.

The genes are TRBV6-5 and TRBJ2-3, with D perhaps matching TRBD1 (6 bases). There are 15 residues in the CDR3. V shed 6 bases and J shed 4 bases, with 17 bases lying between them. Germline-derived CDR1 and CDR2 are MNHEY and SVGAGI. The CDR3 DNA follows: TGTGCCAGCAGCCACCTACAGGGACCACCAGATACGCAGTATTTT. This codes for CASSHLQGPPDTQYF.

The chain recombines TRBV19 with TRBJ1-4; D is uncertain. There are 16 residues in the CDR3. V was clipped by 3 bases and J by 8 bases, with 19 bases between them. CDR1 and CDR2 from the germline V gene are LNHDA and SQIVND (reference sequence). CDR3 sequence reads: CASSIFPGSGSEKLFF. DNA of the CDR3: TGTGCCAGTAGTATCTTCCCGGGCAGCGGATCGGAAAAACTGTTTTTT. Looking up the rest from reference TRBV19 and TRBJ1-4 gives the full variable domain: DGGITQSPKYLFRKEGQNVTLSCEQNLNHDAMYWYRQDPGQGLRLIYYSQIVNDFQKGDIAEGYSVSREKKESFPLTVTSAQKNPTAFYLCASSIFPGSGSEKLFFGSGTQLSVL.